This T cell receptor beta chain emerged from a study of control samples from healthy donors and cancer patients. Only in-frame clones appear in the TCRdb table, and some are missing; sequencing was by immunoSEQ multiplex PCR. This table has about 150,000 clones, 88% appearing once. This clone was found many times. V lost 3 bases and J 4 bases, leaving 11 bases between the germline ends. Per the germline V gene, CDR1 is SGDLS and CDR2 is YYNGEE. This CDR3 is 14 amino acids long. This chain links TRBV9 with TRBJ2-1; D is unresolved. The sequenced sample was blood. This TCR was recovered from a man aged 18-30 years in good health. CDR3 in amino acids: CASSADEAYNEQFF. The CDR3 DNA sequence: TGTGCCAGCAGCGCGGACGAAGCTTACAATGAGCAGTTCTTC.